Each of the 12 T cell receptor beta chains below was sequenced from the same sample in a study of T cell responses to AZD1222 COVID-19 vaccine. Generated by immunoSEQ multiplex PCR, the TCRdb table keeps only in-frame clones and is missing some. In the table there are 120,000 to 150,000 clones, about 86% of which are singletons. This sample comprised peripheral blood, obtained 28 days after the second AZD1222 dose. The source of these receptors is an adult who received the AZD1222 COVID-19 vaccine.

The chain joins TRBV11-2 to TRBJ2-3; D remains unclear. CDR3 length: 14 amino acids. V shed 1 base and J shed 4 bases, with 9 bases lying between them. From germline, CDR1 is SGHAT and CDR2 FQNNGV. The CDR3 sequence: CASSLGVVSDTQYF. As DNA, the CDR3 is TGTGCCAGCAGCTTAGGTGTTGTCTCAGATACGCAGTATTTT.

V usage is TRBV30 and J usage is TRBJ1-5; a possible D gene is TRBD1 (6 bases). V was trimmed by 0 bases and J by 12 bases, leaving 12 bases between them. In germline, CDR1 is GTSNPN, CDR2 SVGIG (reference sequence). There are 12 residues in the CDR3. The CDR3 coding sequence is TGTGCCTGGAGTGTACAGGCAGGGGTCCAGCATTTT. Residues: CAWSVQAGVQHF.

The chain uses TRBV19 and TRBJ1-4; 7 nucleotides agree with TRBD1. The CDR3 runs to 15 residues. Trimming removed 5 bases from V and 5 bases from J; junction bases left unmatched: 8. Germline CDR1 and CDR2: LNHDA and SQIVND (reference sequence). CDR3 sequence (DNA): TGTGCCAGTAGTTCGATCGGGACAGCGAATGAAAAACTGTTTTTT. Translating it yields CASSSIGTANEKLFF.

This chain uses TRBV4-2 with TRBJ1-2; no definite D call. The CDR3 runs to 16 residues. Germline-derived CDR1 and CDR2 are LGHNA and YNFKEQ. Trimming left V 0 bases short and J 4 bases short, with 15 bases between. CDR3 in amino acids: CASSQDGPAARYGYTF. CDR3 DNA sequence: TGTGCCAGCAGCCAAGATGGCCCGGCGGCCCGCTATGGCTACACCTTC.

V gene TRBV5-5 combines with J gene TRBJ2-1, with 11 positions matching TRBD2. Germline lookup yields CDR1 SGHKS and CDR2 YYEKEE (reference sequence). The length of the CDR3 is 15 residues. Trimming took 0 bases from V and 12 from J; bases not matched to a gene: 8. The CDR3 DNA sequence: TGTGCCAGCAGCTTGGCCGCTAGCGGGGGGATGGCGCAGTTCTTC. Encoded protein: CASSLAASGGMAQFF.

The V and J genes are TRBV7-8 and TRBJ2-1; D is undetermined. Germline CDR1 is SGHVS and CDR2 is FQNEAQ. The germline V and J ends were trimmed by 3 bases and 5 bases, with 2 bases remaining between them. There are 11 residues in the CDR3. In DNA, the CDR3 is TGTGCCAGCAGCTTCGACAATGAGCAGTTCTTC. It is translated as CASSFDNEQFF.

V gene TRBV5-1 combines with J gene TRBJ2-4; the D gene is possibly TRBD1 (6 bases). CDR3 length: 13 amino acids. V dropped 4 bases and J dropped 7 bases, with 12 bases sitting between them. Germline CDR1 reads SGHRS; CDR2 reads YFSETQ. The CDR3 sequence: CASSTPQGNIQYF. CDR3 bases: TGCGCCAGCAGCACCCCGCAGGGGAACATTCAGTACTTC.

CDR3 sequence (DNA): TGTGCCAGCAGCCTCCGGGACATTCCTTCCTACGAGCAGTACTTC. Encoded protein: CASSLRDIPSYEQYF. The genes are TRBV3-1 (or the pseudogene TRBV3-2) and TRBJ2-7, with D possibly being TRBD1 (6 bases). Trimming removed 4 bases from V and 1 base from J, with 14 bases in between. Looked up from germline, CDR1 is LGHDT and CDR2 is YNNKEL (reference sequence). CDR3 length: 15 amino acids.

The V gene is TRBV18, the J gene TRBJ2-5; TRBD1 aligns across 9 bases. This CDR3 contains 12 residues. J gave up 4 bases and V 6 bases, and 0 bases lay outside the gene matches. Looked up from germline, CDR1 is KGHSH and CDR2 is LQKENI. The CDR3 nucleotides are TGTGCCAGCTCGGACAGGGGAGAGACCCAGTACTTC. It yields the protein CASSDRGETQYF. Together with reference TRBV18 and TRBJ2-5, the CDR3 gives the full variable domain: NAGVMQNPRHLVRRRGQEARLRCSPMKGHSHVYWYRQLPEEGLKFMVYLQKENIIDESGMPKERFSAEFPKEGPSILRIQQVVRGDSAAYFCASSDRGETQYFGPGTRLLVL.

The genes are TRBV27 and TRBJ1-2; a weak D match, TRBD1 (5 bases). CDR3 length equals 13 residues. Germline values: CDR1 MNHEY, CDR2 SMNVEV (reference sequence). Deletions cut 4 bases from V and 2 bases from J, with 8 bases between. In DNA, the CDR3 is TGTGCCAGCAGTTACAGGTCCAACTATGGCTACACCTTC. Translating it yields CASSYRSNYGYTF.

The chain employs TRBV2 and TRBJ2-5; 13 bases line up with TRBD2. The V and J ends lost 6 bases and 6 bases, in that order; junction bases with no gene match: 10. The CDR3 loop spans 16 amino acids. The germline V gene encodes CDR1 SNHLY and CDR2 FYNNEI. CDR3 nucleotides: TGTGCCAGCAGCACGATAACTAGCGGGAGGGGACAGACCCAGTACTTC. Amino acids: CASSTITSGRGQTQYF.

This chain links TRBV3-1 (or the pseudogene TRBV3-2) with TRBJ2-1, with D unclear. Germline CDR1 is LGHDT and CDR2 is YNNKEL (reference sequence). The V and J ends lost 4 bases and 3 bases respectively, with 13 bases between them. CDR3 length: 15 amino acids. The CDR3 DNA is TGTGCCAGCAGCCGCCCTGGCCTCAACTACAATGAGCAGTTCTTC. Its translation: CASSRPGLNYNEQFF.